This passage covers 26 T cell receptor beta chains from one sample sequenced in a study of Graves' ophthalmopathy and Graves' hyperthyroidism. Investigators amplified TCR beta CDR3 regions from RNA transcripts. RT-PCR was first run with HTBI primers, then multiplex PCR in a second round. TCRdb passed the multiplex PCR reads through MiXCR, listing each CDR3 protein once. Of hundreds of thousands of distinct CDR3 sequences detected, around 21% appear once; the ten largest clones hold under 3.5%. Sequencing was done on a sample of peripheral blood. The receptors come from a woman in her late teens or twenties with stable Graves' hyperthyroidism.

This clonotype was seen many times. The genes are TRBV12-3 or TRBV12-4 and TRBJ1-2; D ambiguous. V dropped 3 bases and J dropped 4 bases, with 9 bases sitting between them. This CDR3 is 13 amino acids long. CDR3 loop: CASSLDGLYGYTF. DNA for the CDR3: TGTGCCAGCAGTTTGGATGGGCTCTATGGCTACACCTTC.

This clonotype has at least ten counts. V usage is TRBV7-3 and J usage is TRBJ2-5; 15 positions match TRBD2. V was clipped by 5 bases and J by 7 bases; unmatched bases: 2. Germline V lookup: CDR1 SGHTA, CDR2 FQGTGA. This CDR3 is 14 amino acids long. Written as DNA, the CDR3 is TGTGCCAGCAGCCCGGGACTAGCGGGAGGGACCCAGTACTTC. Protein: CASSPGLAGGTQYF.

This clonotype appeared many times. The DNA for the CDR3 is TGTGCCAGCAGTCCGTCCCCTATACCTAGCGGGAGACACAATGAGCAGTTCTTC. Translated: CASSPSPIPSGRHNEQFF. V is TRBV6-2 or TRBV6-3 and J is TRBJ2-1, with 10 bases matching TRBD2. In germline, CDR1 is MNHEY, CDR2 SVGEGT. V shed 5 bases, J shed 5 bases, and the junction held 15 bases outside the gene matches. The CDR3 is made up of 18 amino acids.

There are many counts of this clonotype. The chain is built from TRBV6-1 and TRBJ2-7, with 10 bases matching TRBD1. The length of the CDR3 is 14 residues. V shed 5 bases and J 3 bases; nucleotides not matched to a gene: 4. Germline V lookup: CDR1 MNHNS, CDR2 SASEGT. Here the CDR3 DNA reads TGTGCCAGCAGTCTCCGGACAGGGGGCTACGAGCAGTACTTC. Translating gives CASSLRTGGYEQYF.

The genes are TRBV6-5 and TRBJ1-2, with D uncertain. The CDR3 has 15 amino acids. Trimming left V 0 bases short and J 1 base short, with 9 bases between. Germline V gene sequence: CDR1 MNHEY, CDR2 SVGAGI. DNA of the CDR3: TGTGCCAGCAGTTACTCTTTCGGCCTTAACTATGGCTACACCTTC. It is translated as CASSYSFGLNYGYTF.

Of note for this clonotype: This may be a read error: a much more frequent sequence differs by one nucleotide. The chain employs TRBV14 and TRBJ2-7, with D possibly called TRBD1 or TRBD2 (5 bases each). The CDR3 has 15 amino acids. Per the germline V gene, CDR1 is SGHDN and CDR2 is FVKESK. DNA of the CDR3: TGTGCCAACAGCCCGCTTAGGGGAGTAACTAACGAGCAGTACTTC. Amino acids: CANSPLRGVTNEQYF.

This clonotype showed up many times. This sequence joins TRBV28 and TRBJ1-1; D call uncertain. V lost 6 bases to trimming and J lost 7 bases, with 12 bases between them. Germline assignment: CDR1 MDHEN and CDR2 SYDVKM. The CDR3 totals 12 residues. The CDR3 coding sequence is TGTGCCAGCAGATACCCTCAATATGAAGCTTTCTTT. The encoded protein is CASRYPQYEAFF. Looking up the rest from reference TRBV28 and TRBJ1-1 gives the full variable domain: DVKVTQSSRYLVKRTGEKVFLECVQDMDHENMFWYRQDPGLGLRLIYFSYDVKMKEKGDIPEGYSVSREKKERFSLILESASTNQTSMYLCASRYPQYEAFFGQGTRLTVV.

This clonotype was recorded many times. The rearrangement links TRBV20-1 to TRBJ2-7; 13 bases agree with TRBD2. The CDR3 has 18 residues. Germline assignment: CDR1 DFQATT and CDR2 SNEGSKA (reference sequence). V was pared by 0 bases and J by 6 bases, with 14 bases of the junction left unmatched. The CDR3 here is CSARDFRLAGGTKGEQYF. The DNA of the CDR3 is TGCAGTGCTAGAGATTTCCGACTAGCGGGAGGAACTAAGGGCGAGCAGTACTTC.

This clonotype came up many times. The rearrangement joins TRBV12-3 or TRBV12-4 to TRBJ1-2; a possible D gene is TRBD1 (6 bases). V lost 3 bases and J lost 5, with 13 bases in between. CDR3 size: 14 residues. Here the CDR3 DNA reads TGTGCCAGCAGTTTTCGGGGGGCTGGGTATGGCTACACCTTC. Residues: CASSFRGAGYGYTF.

Many counts were recorded for this clonotype. This chain connects TRBV12-3 or TRBV12-4 to TRBJ1-1; TRBD1 aligns across 9 bases. V lost 7 bases, J lost 3 bases, and 6 bases stayed unmatched. The CDR3 spans 14 residues. The CDR3 loop is CASTAQGAYTEAFF. CDR3 in DNA: TGTGCCAGCACCGCACAGGGGGCGTACACTGAAGCTTTCTTT.

The genes are TRBV10-3 and TRBJ1-2; no clear D. V gave up 6 bases and J gave up 1 base, with 15 bases separating them. Germline values: CDR1 ENHRY, CDR2 SYGVKD. This CDR3 contains 15 residues. The CDR3, as DNA: TGTGCCATCAGGGGGAAGGCGGAACGTAACTATGGCTACACCTTC. This gives the protein CAIRGKAERNYGYTF.

In regard to this clonotype: The CDR3 does not close with the conserved phenylalanine or tryptophan, likely indicating a read error. The chain uses TRBV6-1 and TRBJ2-7; possible D gene TRBD1, 6 bases. Trimming took off 8 bases at V and 5 bases at J, with 16 bases between the two ends. This CDR3 contains 13 residues. Germline CDR1 MNHNS, CDR2 SASEGT. The CDR3 sequence: CASLSNRDNEQYL. In DNA, the CDR3 is TGTGCCAGCTTATCAAATCGGGACAACGAGCAGTACCTC.

The chain couples TRBV25-1 to TRBJ1-3; no clear D gene. The V gene lost 4 bases and the J gene lost 6 bases, with 19 bases spanning the gap. Germline V gene lookup returns CDR1 MGHDK and CDR2 SYGVNS. The CDR3 loop spans 16 amino acids. The CDR3 region is CASSGTYPIHPNTIYF. DNA of the CDR3: TGTGCCAGCAGTGGGACGTACCCTATTCATCCAAACACCATATATTTT.

This clonotype was observed at least ten times. The chain couples TRBV28 to TRBJ1-2, with a possible D match to TRBD1 (6 bases). The CDR3 consists of 13 residues. The V and J ends lost 6 bases and 3 bases respectively, with 11 bases between them. CDR1 and CDR2 (germline): MDHEN, SYDVKM. This CDR3 reads CASRLGTHYGYTF. Written as DNA, the CDR3 is TGTGCCAGCAGATTGGGGACACACTATGGCTACACCTTC.

This clonotype was detected many times. The chain recombines TRBV28 with TRBJ1-1; the D gene is possibly TRBD1 (5 bases). This CDR3 is 15 amino acids long. Per germline, CDR1 MDHEN and CDR2 SYDVKM. V lost 6 bases to trimming and J lost 1 base, with 15 bases between them. Written as DNA, the CDR3 is TGTGCCAGCAGATCTGTACAGGCGAGGAACACTGAAGCTTTCTTT. Amino acid sequence: CASRSVQARNTEAFF.

To note about this clonotype: A read error is possible here, since a much larger clone lies one base away. Here the CDR3 omits its conserved ending phenylalanine or tryptophan, so a read error is the likely source. This chain links TRBV28 with TRBJ1-5; D ambiguous. The CDR3 is made up of 15 amino acids. Trimming left V 3 bases short and J 6 bases short, with 15 bases between. Germline V CDR1 and CDR2: MDHEN, SYDVKM. For the CDR3, the DNA is TGTGCCAGCAGTTTGGTGTCAGTGACCGGTCAGCCCCAGCATTTG. Its protein product is CASSLVSVTGQPQHL.

This clonotype was detected ten times or more. V gene TRBV28 combines with J gene TRBJ2-7, with D unclear. Germline V gene lookup returns CDR1 MDHEN and CDR2 SYDVKM. The CDR3 loop spans 12 amino acids. Trimming took 2 bases from V and 5 from J, leaving 7 bases between them. The CDR3 is CASSLARHEQYF. Here the CDR3 DNA reads TGTGCCAGCAGTTTAGCCAGACACGAGCAGTACTTC.

V is TRBV6-1 and J is TRBJ2-7; unclear D gene. Trimming stripped 0 bases from V and 7 bases from J, with 10 bases between. The CDR3 extends over 13 amino acids. From germline, CDR1 is MNHNS and CDR2 SASEGT. For the CDR3, the DNA is TGTGCCAGCAGTGAAGCGCTAGGATGGGAGCAGTACTTC. Its protein is CASSEALGWEQYF.

This sequence joins TRBV10-3 and TRBJ1-3; possible D gene TRBD1, 5 bases. Germline CDR1 reads ENHRY; CDR2 reads SYGVKD. Trimming took 10 bases from V and 0 from J, leaving 16 bases between them. The CDR3 spans 15 residues. The CDR3 loop reads CATSGTASSGNTIYF. The CDR3 DNA reads TGTGCCACCTCCGGGACCGCGAGCTCTGGAAACACCATATATTTT.

This clonotype occurred a few times. This sequence joins TRBV12-3 or TRBV12-4 and TRBJ1-1; D is undetermined. Trimming took off 5 bases at V and 0 bases at J, with 7 bases between the two ends. This CDR3 is 13 amino acids long. The CDR3 loop is CASSAAMNTEAFF. For the CDR3, the DNA is TGTGCCAGCAGTGCCGCCATGAACACTGAAGCTTTCTTT.

This clonotype was picked up many times. The chain employs TRBV20-1 and TRBJ2-5, with D maybe TRBD1 (6 bases). The V gene lost 0 bases and the J gene lost 1 base, with 12 bases spanning the gap. CDR1 is DFQATT and CDR2 is SNEGSKA in the germline V gene (reference sequence). This CDR3 has 15 residues. The CDR3 region has the DNA TGCAGTGCTAGAGATGCCCGACAGGCCCAAGAGACCCAGTACTTC. This gives the protein CSARDARQAQETQYF.

This chain joins TRBV28 and TRBJ1-3, with unresolved D. V was shortened by 5 bases and J by 0 bases, with 11 bases between the two germline ends. In germline, CDR1 is MDHEN, CDR2 SYDVKM. The CDR3 consists of 15 residues. The CDR3 sequence is CASSNSLASGNTIYF. The CDR3 coding sequence is TGTGCCAGCAGTAACAGTTTAGCCTCTGGAAACACCATATATTTT.

This clonotype was picked up many times. A much larger clone differs by one base, so this may be a read error. As the CDR3 is not closed by the conserved phenylalanine or tryptophan, this likely results from a read error. The V call is TRBV12-3 or TRBV12-4, the J call TRBJ1-1, with D uncertain. Trimming shortened V by 7 bases and J by 1 base, and 13 bases separated the two germline ends. The CDR3 length is 14 residues. The CDR3: CASNKGSSNTEAFS. The CDR3 region has the DNA TGTGCCAGCAACAAGGGATCGTCGAACACTGAAGCTTTCTCT.

This clonotype was found many times. The chain uses TRBV6-5 and TRBJ1-1, with 8 bases matching TRBD1. The V gene end was trimmed by 6 bases and the J gene end by 7 bases; junction bases not matched to a gene: 7. Germline CDR1 and CDR2: MNHEY and SVGAGI. The CDR3 contains 13 residues. Written as DNA, the CDR3 is TGTGCCAGCAGCTTACAGGGGGTAGTTGAAGCTTTCTTT. This gives the protein CASSLQGVVEAFF.

The table lists this clonotype with many counts. The chain is built from TRBV28 and TRBJ2-7; a weak D match, TRBD2 (6 bases). Trimming left V 7 bases short and J 12 bases short, with 19 bases between. The CDR3 totals 12 residues. The germline gives CDR1 MDHEN, CDR2 SYDVKM. The CDR3 DNA follows: TGTGCCAGCACCCATAGGAGGGGCGGAGCGTACTTC. Protein product: CASTHRRGGAYF.

This clonotype was detected ten times or more. The V call is TRBV29-1, the J call TRBJ1-5; D is possibly TRBD1 (6 bases). Germline V gene data show CDR1 as SQVTM and CDR2 as ANQGSEA. This CDR3 is built from 13 residues. V lost 5 bases to trimming and J lost 7 bases, with 15 bases between them. The CDR3 region is CSVSWGAGQPQHF. The CDR3 region has the DNA TGCAGCGTTTCATGGGGGGCTGGACAGCCCCAGCATTTT.